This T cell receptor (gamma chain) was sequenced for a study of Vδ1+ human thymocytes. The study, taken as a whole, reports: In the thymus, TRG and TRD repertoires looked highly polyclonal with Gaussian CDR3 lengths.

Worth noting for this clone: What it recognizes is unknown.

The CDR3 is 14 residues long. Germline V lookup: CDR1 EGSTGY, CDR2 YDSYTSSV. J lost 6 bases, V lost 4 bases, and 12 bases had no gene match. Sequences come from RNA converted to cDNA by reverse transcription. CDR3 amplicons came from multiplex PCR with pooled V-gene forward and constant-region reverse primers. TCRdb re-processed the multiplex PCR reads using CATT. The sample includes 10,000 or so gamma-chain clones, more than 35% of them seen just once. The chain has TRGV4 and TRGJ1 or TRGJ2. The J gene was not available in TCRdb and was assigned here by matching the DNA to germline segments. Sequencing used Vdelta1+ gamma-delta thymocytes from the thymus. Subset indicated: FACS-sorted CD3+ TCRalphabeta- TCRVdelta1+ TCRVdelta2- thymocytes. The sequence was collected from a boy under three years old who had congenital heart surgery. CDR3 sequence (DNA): TGTGCCACCTGGGACGCCCGCGTTGGTTATAAGAAACTCTTT. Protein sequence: CATWDARVGYKKLF.